Ten or more counts support the clone carrying this T cell receptor (delta chain). The antigen remains undetermined. A far larger clone is a single base away, which makes a read error likely. This specimen belongs to a study of gamma delta lymphoproliferative disorders and STAT genes. Study summary: At least 50 ng of genomic DNA went into each LymphoTrack Dx TCRG Assay library. Overall study findings and caveats: Leukemic cells skewed toward terminal effectors, unlike likely varied control T cells.

Sequencing used genomic DNA taken from PBMCs of patients and controls. Healthy adult blood donors, age- and sex-matched, served as controls. There are 15 residues in the CDR3. Germline V gene sequence: CDR1 GEAIGNYY, CDR2 EKD. V was cut by 0 bases and J by 3 bases, with 10 bases left in between. TCRdb called clones from the multiplex PCR reads again using CATT. The data hold over a thousand delta-chain clones, with around 1.8% observed a single time. Sample: blood. The origin of this receptor is a human donor in good health. This chain links TRDV2 with TRDJ2; D is uncertain. CDR3 sequence: CACDTIGSLTAQLFF. The CDR3 DNA reads TGTGCCTGTGACACCATCGGGTCCCTGACAGCACAACTCTTCTTT.